Listed here are 19 T cell receptor beta chains from one sample, sequenced in a study of T cells in Graves' hyperthyroidism and ophthalmopathy. TCR beta CDR3 region amplification was performed from RNA transcripts. The study used the HTBI primer set for a first-round RT-PCR of the TCR CDR3. Using its own MiXCR run on the multiplex PCR reads, TCRdb lists one record per CDR3 protein. Among about 720,000 distinct CDR3 sequences, approximately 16% were seen once, and the ten largest hold under 10%. The sequenced material came from blood. The receptors were sampled from a man aged 18 to 30 with Graves' hyperthyroidism.

The chain uses TRBV5-4 and TRBJ2-1; unclear D gene. The germline V and J ends were trimmed by 3 bases and 9 bases, with 16 bases remaining between them. The CDR3 loop spans 14 amino acids. The germline gives CDR1 SGHNT, CDR2 YYREEE (reference sequence). The DNA of the CDR3 is TGTGCCAGCAGCTCCCTCTCCGAATATGGTGAGCAGTTCTTC. Its translation is CASSSLSEYGEQFF.

This clonotype was seen ten or more times. The chain recombines TRBV20-1 with TRBJ2-3; 10 bases match TRBD2. The CDR3 covers 14 residues. Per germline, CDR1 DFQATT and CDR2 SNEGSKA (reference sequence). With V trimmed by 5 bases and J by 4 bases, 6 bases remained unmatched. CDR3 DNA sequence: TGCAGTGCTTCGCTAGCGGGAGTGCCAGATACGCAGTATTTT. Translating gives CSASLAGVPDTQYF.

The chain is built from TRBV27 and TRBJ1-1; D perhaps matches TRBD1 (6 bases). The germline V gene has CDR1 MNHEY and CDR2 SMNVEV (reference sequence). V lost 5 bases and J lost 4, with 17 bases in between. This CDR3 is built from 15 residues. CDR3 amino acids: CASSTTERGVTEAFF. In nucleotides, the CDR3 is TGTGCCAGCAGTACGACAGAAAGGGGGGTCACTGAAGCTTTCTTT.

The chain recombines TRBV20-1 with TRBJ1-1, with TRBD1 as a possible D gene (5 bases). V was shortened by 6 bases and J by 10 bases, with 15 bases between the two germline ends. CDR1 DFQATT and CDR2 SNEGSKA come from the germline V gene (reference sequence). The CDR3 length is 11 residues. For the CDR3, the DNA is TGCAGTGCGGAGGGGCACCATGGAGCTTTCTTT. Protein sequence: CSAEGHHGAFF.

This clonotype occurred many times. The chain couples TRBV12-3 or TRBV12-4 to TRBJ2-7, with 7 nucleotides matching TRBD2. The ends lost 3 bases at V and 3 bases at J; junction bases unmatched: 8. This CDR3 is built from 15 residues. CDR3 in amino acids: CASSLRPGGFYEQYF. The CDR3 DNA is TGTGCCAGCAGTTTGCGACCGGGGGGTTTCTACGAGCAGTACTTC.

This clonotype was seen ten or more times. The chain is built from TRBV4-3 and TRBJ2-2; 13 nucleotides match TRBD2. The germline CDR1 and CDR2 sequences are LGHNA and YSLEER. V dropped 1 base and J dropped 3; count of bases not matched to a gene: 2. The CDR3 contains 17 residues. CDR3 bases: TGCGCCAGCAGCCAAGTCGGACTAGCGGGAGACACCGGGGAGCTGTTTTTT. Amino acid sequence: CASSQVGLAGDTGELFF.

This clonotype was counted ten times or more. The gene calls are TRBV11-1 and TRBJ2-5; the D gene is possibly TRBD1 (5 bases). The CDR3 has 14 amino acids. Germline V lookup: CDR1 SGHAT, CDR2 FQDESV (reference sequence). Trimming pared 5 bases from V and 4 bases from J, leaving 14 bases between. The CDR3: CASSRQGRGETQYF. The DNA of the CDR3 is TGTGCCAGCAGCCGCCAGGGTAGGGGAGAGACCCAGTACTTC.

This clonotype was observed a handful of times. The chain is built from TRBV9 and TRBJ2-3; TRBD2 matches 9 bases. This CDR3 has 15 residues. V trimming: 0 bases; J trimming: 5 bases; junction bases outside the gene matches: 4. Germline-derived CDR1 and CDR2 are SGDLS and YYNGEE. DNA of the CDR3: TGTGCCAGCAGCGTAGGCGGGAGGGAGGGAGATACGCAGTATTTT. Protein sequence: CASSVGGREGDTQYF.

This rearrangement joins TRBV5-6 to TRBJ1-2, with 12 bases matching TRBD1. In germline, CDR1 is SGHDT, CDR2 YYEEEE. The V gene end was trimmed by 3 bases and the J gene end by 7 bases; junction bases not matched to a gene: 13. The CDR3 length is 17 residues. CDR3 sequence reads: CASSYRDRGPVAGGYTF. The CDR3 nucleotides are TGTGCCAGCAGCTACCGGGACAGGGGGCCAGTTGCTGGTGGCTACACCTTC.

The table lists this clonotype with many counts. The chain recombines TRBV27 with TRBJ2-3; the match to TRBD1 covers 11 bases. Germline V CDR1 and CDR2: MNHEY, SMNVEV (reference sequence). V shed 2 bases and J 13 bases; nucleotides not matched to a gene: 8. The CDR3 length is 14 residues. CDR3 amino acids: CASSLKDRGLVEYF. The CDR3 DNA reads TGTGCCAGCAGTTTAAAGGACAGGGGGCTAGTAGAGTATTTT.

This clonotype was found many times. V and J are TRBV7-8 and TRBJ2-7, with 8 bases matching TRBD2. Germline V gene data show CDR1 as SGHVS and CDR2 as FQNEAQ. Trimming removed 0 bases from V and 1 base from J; junction bases left unmatched: 5. The CDR3 consists of 16 residues. The CDR3: CASSLAGTRGSYEQYF. The CDR3 DNA sequence: TGTGCCAGCAGCTTAGCGGGGACTAGAGGGTCCTACGAGCAGTACTTC.

This clonotype was counted ten times or more. The rearrangement uses TRBV28 and TRBJ2-5; 7 bases are a match to TRBD2. CDR3 length: 11 amino acids. With 11 bases clipped from V and 13 bases from J, the junction kept 13 bases outside the gene matches. Germline-derived CDR1 and CDR2 are MDHEN and SYDVKM. Here the CDR3 reads CAWGGAAHLYF. Here the CDR3 DNA reads TGTGCCTGGGGGGGAGCCGCCCATTTGTACTTC.

The chain joins TRBV5-5 to TRBJ2-7, with 16 bases lining up with TRBD2. The length of the CDR3 is 17 residues. CDR1 SGHKS and CDR2 YYEKEE come from the germline V gene (reference sequence). V dropped 2 bases and J dropped 7; count of bases not matched to a gene: 9. CDR3 sequence: CASSFGTSGRALEEQYF. As DNA, the CDR3 is TGTGCCAGCAGCTTCGGGACTAGCGGGAGGGCGCTGGAGGAGCAGTACTTC.

The genes are TRBV19 and TRBJ2-1; D gene ambiguous. From germline, CDR1 is LNHDA and CDR2 SQIVND (reference sequence). The CDR3 is made up of 16 amino acids. V was clipped by 6 bases and J by 7 bases, with 22 bases between them. CDR3 loop: CASSSIDTQRRNEQFF. DNA for the CDR3: TGTGCCAGTAGCTCAATAGACACACAAAGACGGAATGAGCAGTTCTTC.

This clonotype was found many times. The CDR3 sequence is CSASLRHLGEETQYF. The CDR3 DNA is TGCAGTGCTTCCCTCCGGCACTTGGGGGAGGAGACCCAGTACTTC. V is TRBV20-1 and J is TRBJ2-5; either TRBD1 or TRBD2 may supply D (5 bases each). This CDR3 is built from 15 residues. V dropped 5 bases and J dropped 5 bases, with 21 bases sitting between them. Germline assignment: CDR1 DFQATT and CDR2 SNEGSKA (reference sequence).

There are a few counts of this clonotype. CDR3 sequence: CASSPGRTFLGYGYTF. The CDR3 region has the DNA TGTGCCAGCAGTCCCGGCAGGACCTTCTTAGGCTATGGCTACACCTTC. The chain joins TRBV28 to TRBJ1-2; unclear D gene. The germline V gene encodes CDR1 MDHEN and CDR2 SYDVKM. This CDR3 has 16 amino acids. V dropped 5 bases and J dropped 4 bases, with 20 bases sitting between them.

In this sample, this clonotype turned up many times. One end of the junction is discordant with germline, which a read error may explain. The rearrangement uses TRBV11-1 and TRBJ2-7, with D uncertain. CDR1 and CDR2 from the germline V gene are SGHAT and FQDESV (reference sequence). CDR3 size: 11 residues. For the CDR3, the DNA is TGTGCCGGCAGCTTCGGCTACGAGCAGTACTTC. Translating it yields CAGSFGYEQYF.

The chain recombines TRBV7-6 with TRBJ1-1; tentatively, D is TRBD1 (5 bases). The germline V gene has CDR1 SGHVS and CDR2 FNYEAQ. The CDR3 is made up of 17 amino acids. Between the trimmed V and J ends, which lost 1 base and 0 bases, there was a span of 15 bases. CDR3 in amino acids: CASSLGRGDYLNTEAFF. The DNA for the CDR3 is TGTGCCAGCAGCTTAGGTCGAGGGGACTATTTGAACACTGAAGCTTTCTTT.

This clonotype was seen ten or more times. CDR3 region: CASSQVGSPLHF. CDR3 nucleotides: TGTGCCAGCAGCCAAGTCGGATCACCCCTCCACTTT. This chain uses TRBV3-1 with TRBJ1-6; no clear D. From germline, CDR1 is LGHDT and CDR2 YNNKEL (reference sequence). The CDR3 contains 12 residues. Between the trimmed V and J ends, which lost 1 base and 10 bases, there was a span of 5 bases.